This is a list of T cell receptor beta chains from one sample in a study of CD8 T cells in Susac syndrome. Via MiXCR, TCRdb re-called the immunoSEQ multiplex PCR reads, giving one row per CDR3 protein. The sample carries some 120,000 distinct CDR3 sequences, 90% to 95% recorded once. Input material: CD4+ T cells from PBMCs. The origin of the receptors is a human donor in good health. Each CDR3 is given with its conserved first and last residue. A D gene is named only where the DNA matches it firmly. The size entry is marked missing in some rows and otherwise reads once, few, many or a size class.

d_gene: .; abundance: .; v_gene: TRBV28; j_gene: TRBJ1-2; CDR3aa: CASSQLPGSNYGYTF; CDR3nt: TGTGCCAGCAGCCAACTGCCGGGGTCTAACTATGGCTACACCTTC
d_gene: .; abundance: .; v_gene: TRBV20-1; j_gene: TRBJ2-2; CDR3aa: CSARAGAGSGPFNTGELFF; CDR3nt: TGCAGTGCTAGAGCGGGGGCTGGAAGCGGACCTTTCAACACCGGGGAGCTGTTTTTT
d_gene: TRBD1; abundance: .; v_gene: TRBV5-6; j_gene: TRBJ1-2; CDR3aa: CASTIEPGQAFLGYTF; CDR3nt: TGTGCCAGCACGATTGAACCTGGACAGGCCTTTCTGGGCTACACCTTC
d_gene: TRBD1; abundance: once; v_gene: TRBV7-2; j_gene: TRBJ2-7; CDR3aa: CASSQVGQGKSYEQYF; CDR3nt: TGTGCCAGCAGCCAAGTTGGACAGGGGAAATCCTACGAGCAGTACTTC
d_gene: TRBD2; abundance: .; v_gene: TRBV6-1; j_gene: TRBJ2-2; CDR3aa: CASSERGGGELFF; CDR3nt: TGTGCCAGCAGTGAACGGGGGGGCGGGGAGCTGTTTTTT
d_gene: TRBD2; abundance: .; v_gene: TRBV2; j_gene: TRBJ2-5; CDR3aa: CASSTTGTRLETQYF; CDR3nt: TGTGCCAGCAGTACGACCGGGACTAGACTGGAGACCCAGTACTTC
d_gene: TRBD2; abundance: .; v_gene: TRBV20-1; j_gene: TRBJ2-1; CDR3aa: CSAPGLADPYNEQFF; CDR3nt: TGCAGTGCTCCCGGACTAGCGGACCCCTACAATGAGCAGTTCTTC
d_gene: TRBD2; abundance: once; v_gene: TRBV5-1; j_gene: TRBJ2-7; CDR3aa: CASSGTSGSEYEQYF; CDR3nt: TGCGCCAGCAGCGGGACTAGCGGGAGTGAGTACGAGCAGTACTTC
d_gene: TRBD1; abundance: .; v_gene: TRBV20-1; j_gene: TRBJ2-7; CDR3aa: CSARATDRGVYEQYF; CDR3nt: TGCAGTGCTAGAGCCACCGACAGGGGAGTCTACGAGCAGTACTTC
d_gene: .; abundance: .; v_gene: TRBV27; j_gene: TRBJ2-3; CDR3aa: CASGTRTGGTDTQYF; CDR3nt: TGTGCCAGCGGGACAAGGACGGGGGGCACAGATACGCAGTATTTT
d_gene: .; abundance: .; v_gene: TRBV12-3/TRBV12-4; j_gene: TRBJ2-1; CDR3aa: CASSLGDYNEQFF; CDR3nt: TGTGCCAGCAGTTTAGGCGACTACAATGAGCAGTTCTTC
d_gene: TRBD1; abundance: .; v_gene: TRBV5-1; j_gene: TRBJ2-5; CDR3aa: CASSPGGEETQYF; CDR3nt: TGCGCCAGCAGCCCAGGGGGCGAAGAGACCCAGTACTTC
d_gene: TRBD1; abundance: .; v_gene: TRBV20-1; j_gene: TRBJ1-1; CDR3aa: CSASRTTGWRTEAFF; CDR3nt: TGCAGTGCTAGCAGAACGACAGGGTGGCGAACTGAAGCTTTCTTT
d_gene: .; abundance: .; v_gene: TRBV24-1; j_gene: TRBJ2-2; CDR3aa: CATRGRDTGELFF; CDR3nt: TGTGCCACCAGGGGCAGAGACACCGGGGAGCTGTTTTTT
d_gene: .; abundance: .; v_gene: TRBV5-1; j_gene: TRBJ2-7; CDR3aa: CARRSYRDPPYEQYF; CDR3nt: TGCGCCAGGAGATCCTACAGGGACCCCCCCTACGAGCAGTACTTC
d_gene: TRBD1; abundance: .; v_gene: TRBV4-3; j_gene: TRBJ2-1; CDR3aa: CASSVADRLLLNEQFF; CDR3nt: TGCGCCAGCAGCGTCGCGGACAGGCTCTTACTGAATGAGCAGTTCTTC
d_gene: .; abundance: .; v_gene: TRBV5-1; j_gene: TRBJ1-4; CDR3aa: CASSPRESGEKLFF; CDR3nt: TGCGCCAGCAGCCCCCGGGAAAGCGGTGAAAAACTGTTTTTT
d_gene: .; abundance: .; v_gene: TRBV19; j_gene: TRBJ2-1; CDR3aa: CASSSPGLAGYNEQFF; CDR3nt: TGTGCCAGTAGTTCACCGGGACTGGCGGGCTACAATGAGCAGTTCTTC
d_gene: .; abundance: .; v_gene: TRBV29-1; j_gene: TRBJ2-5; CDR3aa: CSVEPAPGVAETQYF; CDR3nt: TGCAGCGTTGAACCGGCCCCCGGTGTGGCAGAGACCCAGTACTTC
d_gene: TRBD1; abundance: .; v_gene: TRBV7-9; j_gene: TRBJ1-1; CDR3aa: CASCPGQGESTEAFF; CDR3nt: TGTGCCAGCTGCCCGGGACAGGGGGAGAGCACTGAAGCTTTCTTT
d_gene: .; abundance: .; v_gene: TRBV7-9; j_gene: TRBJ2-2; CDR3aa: CASSPATFGELFF; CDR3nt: TGTGCCAGCAGCCCTGCCACATTCGGGGAGCTGTTTTTT
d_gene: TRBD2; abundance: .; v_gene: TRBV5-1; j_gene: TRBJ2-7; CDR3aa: CASSPGLADEQYF; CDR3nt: TGCGCCAGCAGCCCCGGACTAGCTGACGAGCAGTACTTC
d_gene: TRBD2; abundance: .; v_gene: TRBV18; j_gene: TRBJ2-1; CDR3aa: CASSRRGGLVDEQFF; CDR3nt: TGTGCCAGCTCACGGCGGGGGGGGCTGGTCGATGAGCAGTTCTTC
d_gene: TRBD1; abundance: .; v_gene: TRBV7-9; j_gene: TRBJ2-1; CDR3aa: CASSLDRGWNEQFF; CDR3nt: TGTGCCAGCAGCTTAGACAGGGGGTGGAATGAGCAGTTCTTC
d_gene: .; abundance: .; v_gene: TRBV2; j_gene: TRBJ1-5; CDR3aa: CASRGASLPNQPQHF; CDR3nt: TGTGCCAGCAGAGGGGCCTCTCTACCTAATCAGCCCCAGCATTTT
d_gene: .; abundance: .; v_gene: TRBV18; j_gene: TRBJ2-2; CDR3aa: CASSPLQGGTGELFF; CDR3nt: TGTGCCAGCTCACCACTCCAGGGCGGCACCGGGGAGCTGTTTTTT
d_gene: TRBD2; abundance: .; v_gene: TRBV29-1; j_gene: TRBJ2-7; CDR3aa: CSVAGRVTHEQYF; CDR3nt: TGCAGCGTTGCAGGGAGGGTAACCCACGAGCAGTACTTC
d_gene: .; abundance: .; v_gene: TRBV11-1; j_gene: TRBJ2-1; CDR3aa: CASSLTPRNEQFF; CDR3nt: TGTGCCAGCAGCTTAACCCCCCGCAATGAGCAGTTCTTC
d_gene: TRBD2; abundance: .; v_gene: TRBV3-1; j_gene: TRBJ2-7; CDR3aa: CASSQGGSGIEQYF; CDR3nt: TGTGCCAGCAGCCAAGGAGGTAGCGGGATCGAGCAGTACTTC
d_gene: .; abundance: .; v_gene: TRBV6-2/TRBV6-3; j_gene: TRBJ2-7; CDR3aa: CASRWRTESYEQYF; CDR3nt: TGTGCCAGCAGGTGGAGGACAGAATCGTACGAGCAGTACTTC
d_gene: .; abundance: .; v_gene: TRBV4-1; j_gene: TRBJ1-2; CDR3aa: CASSQDMQGPPYGYTF; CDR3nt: TGCGCCAGCAGCCAAGATATGCAGGGGCCCCCGTATGGCTACACCTTC
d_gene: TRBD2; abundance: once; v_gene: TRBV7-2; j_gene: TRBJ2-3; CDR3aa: CASSPGLAGGVRDTQYF; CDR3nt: TGTGCCAGCAGCCCTGGACTAGCGGGAGGAGTGAGAGATACGCAGTATTTT
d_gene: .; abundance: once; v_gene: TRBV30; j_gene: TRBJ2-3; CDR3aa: CAWSVPRIYADTQYF; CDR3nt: TGTGCCTGGAGTGTACCCCGGATTTATGCAGATACGCAGTATTTT
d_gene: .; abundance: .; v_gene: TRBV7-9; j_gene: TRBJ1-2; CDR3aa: CASSLGAYGYTF; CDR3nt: TGTGCCAGCAGCTTGGGGGCTTACGGCTACACCTTC
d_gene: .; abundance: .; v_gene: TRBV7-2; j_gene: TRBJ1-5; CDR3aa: CASSDGVNQPQHF; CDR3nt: TGTGCCAGCAGCGACGGGGTCAATCAGCCCCAGCATTTT